This TCR beta chain originates from a study of blood T cell repertoires in COVID-19. Germline V gene lookup returns CDR1 SQVTM and CDR2 ANQGSEA. The CDR3 runs 14 residues. V was clipped by 3 bases and J by 5 bases, with 17 bases between them. Assay used: immunoSEQ multiplex PCR; TCRdb lists only in-frame clones, some missing. The repertoire includes a few hundred thousand clones, approximately 90% of them detected once, and about an eighth sits in the top ten. The chain employs TRBV29-1 and TRBJ2-7; D unresolved. This clonotype was obtained from a woman aged 60 to 75 with acute or convalescent COVID-19. Sequencing was done on a sample of peripheral blood. The chain's CDR3 is CSVDQAGLVHEQYF. The CDR3 DNA sequence: TGCAGCGTTGATCAGGCCGGCCTTGTACACGAGCAGTACTTC.